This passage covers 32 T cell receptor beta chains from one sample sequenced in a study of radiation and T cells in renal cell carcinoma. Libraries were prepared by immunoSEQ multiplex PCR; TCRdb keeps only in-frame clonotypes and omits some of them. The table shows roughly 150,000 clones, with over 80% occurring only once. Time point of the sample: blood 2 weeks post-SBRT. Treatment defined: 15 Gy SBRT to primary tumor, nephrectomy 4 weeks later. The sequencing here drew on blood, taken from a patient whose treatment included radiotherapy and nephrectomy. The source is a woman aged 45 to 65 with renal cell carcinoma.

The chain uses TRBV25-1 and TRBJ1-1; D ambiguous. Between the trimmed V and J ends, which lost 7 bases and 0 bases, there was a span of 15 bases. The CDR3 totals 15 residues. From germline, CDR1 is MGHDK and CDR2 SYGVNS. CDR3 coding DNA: TGTGCCAGCAACACACCGCCGTGGGTGAACACTGAAGCTTTCTTT. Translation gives CASNTPPWVNTEAFF.

The CDR3 sequence: CASSSSTGAGTGELFF. The CDR3 region has the DNA TGTGCCAGCAGTTCATCGACAGGGGCGGGCACCGGGGAGCTGTTTTTT. The rearrangement links TRBV6-5 to TRBJ2-2; 8 nucleotides agree with TRBD1. This CDR3 is built from 16 residues. Germline CDR1 is MNHEY and CDR2 is SVGAGI. J was trimmed by 4 bases and V by 4 bases; bases with no gene match: 8.

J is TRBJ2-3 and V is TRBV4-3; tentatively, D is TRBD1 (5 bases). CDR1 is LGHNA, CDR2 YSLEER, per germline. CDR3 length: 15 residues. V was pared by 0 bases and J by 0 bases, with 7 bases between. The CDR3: CASSQDRVSTDTQYF. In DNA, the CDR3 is TGCGCCAGCAGCCAAGACAGGGTTAGCACAGATACGCAGTATTTT.

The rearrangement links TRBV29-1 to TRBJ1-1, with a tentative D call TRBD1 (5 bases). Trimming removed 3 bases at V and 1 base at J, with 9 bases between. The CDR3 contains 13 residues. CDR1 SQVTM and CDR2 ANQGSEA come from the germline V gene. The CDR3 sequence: CSVETRANTEAFF. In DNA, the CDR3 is TGCAGCGTTGAGACCAGGGCGAACACTGAAGCTTTCTTT.

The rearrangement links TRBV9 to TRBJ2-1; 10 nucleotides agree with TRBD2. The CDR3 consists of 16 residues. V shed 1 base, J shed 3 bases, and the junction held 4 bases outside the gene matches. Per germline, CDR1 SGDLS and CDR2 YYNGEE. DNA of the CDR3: TGTGCCAGCAGCGTACTAGCGGGGGCCTACTACAATGAGCAGTTCTTC. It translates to CASSVLAGAYYNEQFF.

The CDR3 protein is CASSGGLSGAYNEQFF. For the CDR3, the DNA is TGTGCCAGCAGTGGGGGGCTGAGCGGGGCCTACAATGAGCAGTTCTTC. The chain employs TRBV6-1 and TRBJ2-1; weak D call: TRBD2 (7 bases). This CDR3 region has 16 residues. Trimming left V 4 bases short and J 2 bases short, with 15 bases between. Germline loops: CDR1 MNHNS, CDR2 SASEGT.

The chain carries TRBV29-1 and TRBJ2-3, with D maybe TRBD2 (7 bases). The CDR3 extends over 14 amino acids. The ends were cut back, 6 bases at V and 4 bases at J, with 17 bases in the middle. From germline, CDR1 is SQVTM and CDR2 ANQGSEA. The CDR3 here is CSVLPRGAADTQYF. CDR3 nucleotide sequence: TGCAGCGTCCTCCCCCGGGGGGCCGCAGATACGCAGTATTTT.

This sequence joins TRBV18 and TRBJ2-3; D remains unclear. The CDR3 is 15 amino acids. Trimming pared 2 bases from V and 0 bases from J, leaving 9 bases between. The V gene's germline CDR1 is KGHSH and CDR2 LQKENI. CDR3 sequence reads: CASSPLDASTDTQYF. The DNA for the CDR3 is TGTGCCAGCTCACCATTGGACGCTAGCACAGATACGCAGTATTTT.

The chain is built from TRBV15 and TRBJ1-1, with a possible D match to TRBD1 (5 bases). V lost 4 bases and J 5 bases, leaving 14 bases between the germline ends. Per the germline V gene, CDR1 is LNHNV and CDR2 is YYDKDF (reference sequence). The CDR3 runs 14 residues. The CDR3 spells CATSMRQRVTEAFF. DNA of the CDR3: TGTGCCACCAGCATGAGACAGAGAGTGACTGAAGCTTTCTTT.

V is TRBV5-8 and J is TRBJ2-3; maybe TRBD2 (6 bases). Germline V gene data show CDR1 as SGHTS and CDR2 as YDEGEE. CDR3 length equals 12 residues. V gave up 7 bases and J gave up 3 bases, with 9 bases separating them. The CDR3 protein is CASQDYTDTQYF. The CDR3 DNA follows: TGTGCCAGCCAGGACTATACAGATACGCAGTATTTT.

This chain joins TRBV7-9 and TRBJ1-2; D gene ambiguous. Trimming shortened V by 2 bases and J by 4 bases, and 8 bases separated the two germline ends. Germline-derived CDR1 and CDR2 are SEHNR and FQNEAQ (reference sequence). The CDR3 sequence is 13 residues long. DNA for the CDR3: TGTGCCAGCAGCTTAAGTGGGCCCTATGGCTACACCTTC. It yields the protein CASSLSGPYGYTF.

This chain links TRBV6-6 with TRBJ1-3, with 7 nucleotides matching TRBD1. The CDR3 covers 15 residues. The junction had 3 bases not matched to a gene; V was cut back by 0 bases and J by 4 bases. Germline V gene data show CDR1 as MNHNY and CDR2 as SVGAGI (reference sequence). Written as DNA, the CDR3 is TGTGCCAGCAGTTACTCTCGGGACAGAGGAAACACCATATATTTT. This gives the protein CASSYSRDRGNTIYF.

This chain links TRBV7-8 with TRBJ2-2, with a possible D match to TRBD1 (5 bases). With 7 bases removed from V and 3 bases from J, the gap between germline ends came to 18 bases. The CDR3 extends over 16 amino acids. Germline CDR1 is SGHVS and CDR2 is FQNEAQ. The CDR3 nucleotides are TGTGCCAGCACCACTTACCGGACACGGTACACCGGGGAGCTGTTTTTT. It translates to CASTTYRTRYTGELFF.

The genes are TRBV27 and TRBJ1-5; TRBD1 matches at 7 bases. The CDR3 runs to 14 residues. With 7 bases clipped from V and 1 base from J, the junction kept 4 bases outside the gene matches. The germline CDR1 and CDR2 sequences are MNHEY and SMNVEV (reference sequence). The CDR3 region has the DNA TGTGCCAGCAATGTGGGACAGAGCAATCAGCCCCAGCATTTT. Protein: CASNVGQSNQPQHF.

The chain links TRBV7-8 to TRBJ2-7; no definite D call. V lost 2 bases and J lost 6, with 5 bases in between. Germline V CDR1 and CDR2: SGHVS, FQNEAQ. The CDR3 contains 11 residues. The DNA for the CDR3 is TGTGCCAGCAGCTTACGGCGCGAGCAGTACTTC. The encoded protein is CASSLRREQYF.

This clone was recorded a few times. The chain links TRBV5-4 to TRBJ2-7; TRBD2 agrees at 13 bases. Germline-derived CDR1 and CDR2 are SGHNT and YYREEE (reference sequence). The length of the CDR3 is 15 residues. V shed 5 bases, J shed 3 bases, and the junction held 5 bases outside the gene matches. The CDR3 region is CASSRLAGGIYEQYF. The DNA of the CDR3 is TGTGCCAGCAGTCGACTAGCGGGGGGAATCTACGAGCAGTACTTC.

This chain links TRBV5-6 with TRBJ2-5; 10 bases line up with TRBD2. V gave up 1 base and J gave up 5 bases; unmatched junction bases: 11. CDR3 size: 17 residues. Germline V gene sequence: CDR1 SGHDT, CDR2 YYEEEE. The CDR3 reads CASSLFLSGGAGETQYF. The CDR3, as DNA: TGTGCCAGCAGCTTGTTTTTAAGCGGGGGGGCCGGGGAGACCCAGTACTTC.

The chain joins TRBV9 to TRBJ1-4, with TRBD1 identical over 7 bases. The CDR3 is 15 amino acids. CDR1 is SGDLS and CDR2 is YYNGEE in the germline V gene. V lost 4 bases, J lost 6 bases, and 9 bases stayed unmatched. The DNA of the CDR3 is TGTGCCAGCAGCTTCGGACAGGCAACGGATGAAAAACTGTTTTTT. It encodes CASSFGQATDEKLFF.

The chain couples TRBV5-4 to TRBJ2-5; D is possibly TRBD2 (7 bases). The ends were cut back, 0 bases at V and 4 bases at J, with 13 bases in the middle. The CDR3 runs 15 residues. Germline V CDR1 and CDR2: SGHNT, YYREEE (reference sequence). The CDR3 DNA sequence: TGTGCCAGCAGCTTGGAACAGGGACTAAGAGAGACCCAGTACTTC. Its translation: CASSLEQGLRETQYF.

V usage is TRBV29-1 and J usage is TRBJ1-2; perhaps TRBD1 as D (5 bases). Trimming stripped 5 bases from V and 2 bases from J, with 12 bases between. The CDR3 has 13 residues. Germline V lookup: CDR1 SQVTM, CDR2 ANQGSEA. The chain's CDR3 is CSVSAGENYGYTF. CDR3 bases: TGCAGCGTTTCAGCGGGGGAGAACTATGGCTACACCTTC.

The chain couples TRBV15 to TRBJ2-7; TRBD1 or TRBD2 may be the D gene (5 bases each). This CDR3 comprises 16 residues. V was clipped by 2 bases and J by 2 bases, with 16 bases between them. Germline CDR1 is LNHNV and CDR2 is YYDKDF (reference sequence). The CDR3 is CATSRTTGTTAYEQYF. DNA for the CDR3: TGTGCCACCAGCAGAACCACCGGGACGACAGCCTACGAGCAGTACTTC.

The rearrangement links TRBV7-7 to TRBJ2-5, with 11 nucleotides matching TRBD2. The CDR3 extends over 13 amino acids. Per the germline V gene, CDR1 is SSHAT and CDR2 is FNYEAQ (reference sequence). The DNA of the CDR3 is TGTGCTAAGGTAGCGGGGGGGAAAGAGACCCAGTACTTC. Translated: CAKVAGGKETQYF. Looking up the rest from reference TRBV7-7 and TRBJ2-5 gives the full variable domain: GAGVSQSPRYKVTKRGQDVTLRCDPISSHATLYWYQQALGQGPEFLTYFNYEAQPDKSGLPSDRFSAERPEGSISTLTIQRTEQRDSAMYRCAKVAGGKETQYFGPGTRLLVL.

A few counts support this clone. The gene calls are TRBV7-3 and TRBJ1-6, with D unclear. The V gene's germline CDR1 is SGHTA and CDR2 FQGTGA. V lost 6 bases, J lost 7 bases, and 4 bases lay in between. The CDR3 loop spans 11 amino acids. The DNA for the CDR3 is TGTGCCAGCAGGGCCAATTCACCCCTCCACTTT. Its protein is CASRANSPLHF.

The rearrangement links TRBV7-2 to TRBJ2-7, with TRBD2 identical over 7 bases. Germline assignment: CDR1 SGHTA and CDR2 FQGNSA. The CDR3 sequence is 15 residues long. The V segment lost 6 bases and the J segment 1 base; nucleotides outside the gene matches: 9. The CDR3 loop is CASRYGPSGSYEQYF. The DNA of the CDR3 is TGTGCCAGCAGGTACGGGCCTAGCGGATCCTACGAGCAGTACTTC.

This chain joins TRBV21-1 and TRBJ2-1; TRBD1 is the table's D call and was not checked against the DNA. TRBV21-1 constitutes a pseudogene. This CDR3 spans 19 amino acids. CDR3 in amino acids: CASSKVEGDRAISYNEQFF. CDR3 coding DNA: TGTGCCAGCAGCAAAGTAGAGGGAGACAGGGCGATTTCCTACAATGAGCAGTTCTTC.

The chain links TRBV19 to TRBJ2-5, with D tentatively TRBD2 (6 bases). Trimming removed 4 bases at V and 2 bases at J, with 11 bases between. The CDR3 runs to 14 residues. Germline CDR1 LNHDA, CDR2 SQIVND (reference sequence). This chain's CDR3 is CASSTRTIQETQYF. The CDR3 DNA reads TGTGCCAGTAGTACCCGGACTATACAAGAGACCCAGTACTTC.

CDR3 loop: CASSLGGGWTEAFF. CDR3 DNA: TGTGCCAGCAGCTTAGGGGGCGGGTGGACTGAAGCTTTCTTT. The chain employs TRBV7-6 and TRBJ1-1; the D gene is possibly TRBD1 (5 bases). V lost 1 base and J 5 bases, leaving 11 bases between the germline ends. The germline V gene has CDR1 SGHVS and CDR2 FNYEAQ. The CDR3 spans 14 residues.

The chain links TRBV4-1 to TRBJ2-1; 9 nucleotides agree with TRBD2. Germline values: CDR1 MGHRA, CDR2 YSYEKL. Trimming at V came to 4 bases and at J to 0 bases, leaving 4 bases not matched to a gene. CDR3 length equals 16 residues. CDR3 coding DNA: TGCGCCAGCAGCCGGCATAGCGGGGGCTCCTACAATGAGCAGTTCTTC. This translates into CASSRHSGGSYNEQFF.

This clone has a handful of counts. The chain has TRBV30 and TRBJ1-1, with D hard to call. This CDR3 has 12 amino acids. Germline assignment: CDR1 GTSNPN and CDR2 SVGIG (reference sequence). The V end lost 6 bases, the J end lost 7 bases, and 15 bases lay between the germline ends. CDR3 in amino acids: CACPGRADEAFF. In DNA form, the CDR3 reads TGTGCCTGCCCCGGGAGAGCCGATGAAGCTTTCTTT. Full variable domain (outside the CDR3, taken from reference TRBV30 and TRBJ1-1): SQTIHQWPATLVQPVGSPLSLECTVEGTSNPNLYWYRQAAGRGLQLLFYSVGIGQISSEVPQNLSASRPQDRQFILSSKKLLLSDSGFYLCACPGRADEAFFGQGTRLTVV.

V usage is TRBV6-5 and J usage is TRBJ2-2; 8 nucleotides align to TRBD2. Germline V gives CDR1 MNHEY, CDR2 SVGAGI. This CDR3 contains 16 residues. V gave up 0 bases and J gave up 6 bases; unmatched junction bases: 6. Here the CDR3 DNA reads TGTGCCAGCAGTTACTCCAAAACGGGGGGGCCCGGGGAGCTGTTTTTT. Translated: CASSYSKTGGPGELFF.

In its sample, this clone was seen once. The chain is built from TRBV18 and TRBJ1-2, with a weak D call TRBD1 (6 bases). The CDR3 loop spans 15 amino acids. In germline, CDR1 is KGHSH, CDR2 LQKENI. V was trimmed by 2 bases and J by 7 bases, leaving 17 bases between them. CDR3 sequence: CASSPARGELSGYTF. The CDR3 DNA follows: TGTGCCAGCTCACCAGCCAGGGGCGAGCTAAGTGGCTACACCTTC. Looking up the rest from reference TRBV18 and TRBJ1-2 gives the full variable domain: NAGVMQNPRHLVRRRGQEARLRCSPMKGHSHVYWYRQLPEEGLKFMVYLQKENIIDESGMPKERFSAEFPKEGPSILRIQQVVRGDSAAYFCASSPARGELSGYTFGSGTRLTVV.

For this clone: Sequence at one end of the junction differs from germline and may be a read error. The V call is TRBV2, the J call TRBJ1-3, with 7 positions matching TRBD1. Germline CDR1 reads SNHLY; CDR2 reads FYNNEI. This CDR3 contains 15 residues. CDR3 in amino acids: CASSEIRDRGSTIYF. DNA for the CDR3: TGTGCCAGCAGTGAAATTCGGGACAGAGGAAGCACCATATATTTT.